Presented here are 30 T cell receptor beta chains from one specimen sequenced in a study of T cells in Graves' hyperthyroidism and ophthalmopathy. RNA transcripts served as the template for amplifying TCR beta CDR3 regions. HTBI primers were the set used in a first-round RT-PCR of the TCR CDR3. TCRdb analysed the multiplex PCR reads with MiXCR anew, one entry per CDR3 protein. In the table there are around 500,000 distinct CDR3 sequences, 14% of which are singletons. The specimen was blood. The source of these receptors is a woman between 40 and 55 years old with Graves' hyperthyroidism.

This clonotype was seen a few times. The genes are TRBV10-3 and TRBJ2-7, with D perhaps given as TRBD1 or TRBD2 (5 bases each). The CDR3 has 13 amino acids. Trimming pared 8 bases from V and 7 bases from J, leaving 18 bases between. Germline CDR1 is ENHRY and CDR2 is SYGVKD. CDR3 nucleotide sequence: TGTGCCATCTATTCCACAGGTGAGGGGGAGCAGTACTTC. Translated: CAIYSTGEGEQYF.

The chain employs TRBV7-9 and TRBJ1-2; 7 bases are a match to TRBD1. The CDR3 has 15 residues. Losses at the gene ends were 6 bases for V and 2 bases for J; bases not matched to a gene: 9. Germline V gives CDR1 SEHNR, CDR2 FQNEAQ (reference sequence). The chain's CDR3 is CASSPGTVLNYGYTF. DNA for the CDR3: TGTGCCAGCAGTCCGGGGACAGTTTTGAACTATGGCTACACCTTC.

This clonotype was seen ten or more times. This sequence joins TRBV5-5 and TRBJ2-5, with TRBD2 identical over 7 bases. Trimming at V came to 0 bases and at J to 2 bases, leaving 1 base not matched to a gene. The CDR3 spans 14 residues. Per germline, CDR1 SGHKS and CDR2 YYEKEE (reference sequence). CDR3 protein: CASSLASGQETQYF. The CDR3 DNA sequence: TGTGCCAGCAGCTTGGCTAGCGGACAAGAGACCCAGTACTTC.

This clonotype was recorded many times. The chain has TRBV12-3 or TRBV12-4 and TRBJ2-1; maybe TRBD1 (7 bases). The V and J ends lost 7 bases and 4 bases respectively, with 17 bases between them. This CDR3 spans 15 amino acids. CDR3 bases: TGTGCCAGCACGAAAGCCAGGGGGGAGTACAATGAGCAGTTCTTC. Protein product: CASTKARGEYNEQFF.

This clonotype was counted at least ten times. CDR3 nucleotide sequence: TGTGCCAGCAGTTCTTCCGGGACCTGGAATTCACCCCTCCACTTT. This sequence encodes CASSSSGTWNSPLHF. The chain employs TRBV27 and TRBJ1-6, with D perhaps matching TRBD1 (5 bases). CDR1 and CDR2 (germline): MNHEY, SMNVEV (reference sequence). V lost 4 bases, J lost 7 bases, and 14 bases lay in between. CDR3 size: 15 residues.

This clonotype was counted ten times or more. The chain is built from TRBV20-1 and TRBJ2-3; 9 nucleotides line up with TRBD2. This CDR3 has 14 amino acids. V was pared by 6 bases and J by 7 bases, with 11 bases of the junction left unmatched. In germline, CDR1 is DFQATT, CDR2 SNEGSKA (reference sequence). This chain's CDR3 is CSADSGRSENTQYF. The CDR3 DNA reads TGCAGTGCGGATAGCGGGAGAAGTGAGAATACGCAGTATTTT.

There are many counts of this clonotype. The chain employs TRBV15 and TRBJ2-2; 9 positions agree with TRBD2. There are 15 residues in the CDR3. Germline lookup yields CDR1 LNHNV and CDR2 YYDKDF (reference sequence). The V segment lost 3 bases and the J segment 5 bases; nucleotides outside the gene matches: 4. CDR3 loop: CATSSSGRRTGELFF. DNA for the CDR3: TGTGCCACCAGCAGTAGCGGGAGAAGGACCGGGGAGCTGTTTTTT.

The CDR3 region is CASTGAGSYNEQFF. CDR3 DNA: TGTGCCAGTACTGGGGCGGGCTCCTACAATGAGCAGTTCTTC. V is TRBV19 and J is TRBJ2-1; D tentatively fits TRBD1 or TRBD2 (5 bases each). The CDR3 runs to 14 residues. The V end lost 7 bases, the J end lost 0 bases, and 10 bases lay between the germline ends. The germline CDR1 and CDR2 sequences are LNHDA and SQIVND (reference sequence).

This clonotype has only a few counts. The CDR3: CASSQDNPGPRQPQHF. The CDR3, as DNA: TGCGCCAGCAGCCAAGATAATCCAGGGCCGCGGCAGCCCCAGCATTTT. The chain has TRBV4-1 and TRBJ1-5; TRBD1 is a possible D gene (5 bases). V gave up 0 bases and J gave up 7 bases, with 16 bases separating them. The CDR3 sequence is 16 residues long. Germline V gene lookup returns CDR1 MGHRA and CDR2 YSYEKL.

This chain connects TRBV7-9 to TRBJ1-1; tentative D call: TRBD1 (6 bases). CDR3 length: 15 amino acids. Germline CDR1 is SEHNR and CDR2 is FQNEAQ (reference sequence). V was trimmed by 3 bases and J by 2 bases, leaving 13 bases between them. The CDR3 spells CASSLDGTPNTEAFF. The CDR3 region has the DNA TGTGCCAGCAGCTTGGACGGGACACCAAACACTGAAGCTTTCTTT.

This clonotype appeared a few times. The chain combines TRBV30 with TRBJ1-2; TRBD1 aligns across 10 bases. J was trimmed by 5 bases and V by 0 bases; bases with no gene match: 6. This CDR3 comprises 15 residues. Germline-derived CDR1 and CDR2 are GTSNPN and SVGIG (reference sequence). The CDR3 spells CAWSVAGTGVYGYTF. CDR3 nucleotides: TGTGCCTGGAGTGTGGCCGGGACAGGGGTTTATGGCTACACCTTC.

This clonotype was counted only a few times. This sequence joins TRBV2 and TRBJ2-2; D is unresolved. The CDR3 runs 13 residues. CDR1 SNHLY and CDR2 FYNNEI come from the germline V gene. With 3 bases removed from V and 7 bases from J, the gap between germline ends came to 9 bases. This CDR3 reads CASSDGRIGELFF. CDR3 DNA sequence: TGTGCCAGCAGTGACGGTCGGATCGGGGAGCTGTTTTTT.

This clonotype was detected a few times. The rearrangement joins TRBV10-2 to TRBJ2-2; weak D call: TRBD2 (6 bases). Between the trimmed V and J ends, which lost 8 bases and 4 bases, there was a span of 14 bases. This CDR3 has 14 amino acids. CDR1 and CDR2 (germline): WSHSY, SAAADI. The CDR3 region has the DNA TGCGCCAGCGGTCAGCGGGCGGCCACCGGGGAGCTGTTTTTT. Amino acids: CASGQRAATGELFF.

In its sample, this clonotype was seen a few times. The J gene is TRBJ2-1, the V gene TRBV3-1; maybe TRBD2 (5 bases). V was clipped by 6 bases and J by 5 bases, with 26 bases between them. CDR1 and CDR2 (germline): LGHDT, YNNKEL (reference sequence). CDR3 length: 18 residues. CDR3 nucleotides: TGTGCCAGCAGGCTCCCGGACCTGCCCCAAGGACTTAACAATGAGCAGTTCTTC. Encoded protein: CASRLPDLPQGLNNEQFF.

This clonotype was counted ten times or more. The chain carries TRBV18 and TRBJ2-1; D uncertain. The CDR3 covers 15 residues. Germline CDR1 is KGHSH and CDR2 is LQKENI. V gave up 0 bases and J gave up 2 bases, with 8 bases separating them. The DNA of the CDR3 is TGTGCCAGCTCACCACCGGGCCGAACCTACAATGAGCAGTTCTTC. It yields the protein CASSPPGRTYNEQFF. The full variable domain, rest sourced from reference TRBV18 and TRBJ2-1, is NAGVMQNPRHLVRRRGQEARLRCSPMKGHSHVYWYRQLPEEGLKFMVYLQKENIIDESGMPKERFSAEFPKEGPSILRIQQVVRGDSAAYFCASSPPGRTYNEQFFGPGTRLTVL.

This clonotype occurred many times. The chain employs TRBV3-1 and TRBJ2-2; 13 positions match TRBD2. CDR1 and CDR2 from the germline V gene are LGHDT and YNNKEL (reference sequence). V shed 3 bases and J 7 bases; nucleotides not matched to a gene: 2. This CDR3 contains 15 residues. CDR3 nucleotide sequence: TGTGCCAGCAGCCACGGGACTAGCGGGATCGGGGAGCTGTTTTTT. Protein product: CASSHGTSGIGELFF.

This clonotype was counted ten times or more. V gene TRBV2 combines with J gene TRBJ1-5; D remains ambiguous. Looked up from germline, CDR1 is SNHLY and CDR2 is FYNNEI. Deletions cut 1 base from V and 2 bases from J, with 9 bases between. The CDR3 sequence is 15 residues long. The CDR3 sequence is CASSEEEVGNQPQHF. The CDR3 nucleotides read TGTGCCAGCAGTGAAGAGGAAGTTGGCAATCAGCCCCAGCATTTT.

This clonotype appeared many times. The chain has TRBV20-1 and TRBJ2-7; 13 bases match TRBD2. CDR3 size: 16 residues. The V gene's germline CDR1 is DFQATT and CDR2 SNEGSKA (reference sequence). V gave up 2 bases and J gave up 5 bases; unmatched junction bases: 9. DNA for the CDR3: TGCAGTGCTAGACTCCAGACTAGCGGGAGGCTCCACGAGCAGTACTTC. Protein sequence: CSARLQTSGRLHEQYF.

This clonotype appeared a few times. This chain joins TRBV20-1 and TRBJ2-1; TRBD1 aligns across 12 bases. The CDR3 length is 13 residues. CDR1 DFQATT and CDR2 SNEGSKA come from the germline V gene (reference sequence). The V gene end was trimmed by 6 bases and the J gene end by 7 bases; junction bases not matched to a gene: 4. Here the CDR3 reads CSARDRGRNEQFF. In DNA, the CDR3 is TGCAGTGCCAGGGACAGGGGGCGGAATGAGCAGTTCTTC.

This clonotype was counted many times. The rearrangement uses TRBV30 and TRBJ2-7, with D tentatively TRBD2 (6 bases). The germline CDR1 and CDR2 sequences are GTSNPN and SVGIG (reference sequence). The CDR3 is made up of 13 amino acids. The CDR3 here is CAVSGTSPYEQYF. CDR3 nucleotides: TGTGCTGTATCCGGGACTTCCCCCTACGAGCAGTACTTC.

Many counts were recorded for this clonotype. The CDR3 spells CASGEQDTGELFF. The CDR3 nucleotides are TGCGCCAGCGGCGAACAGGACACCGGGGAGCTGTTTTTT. The chain uses TRBV5-1 and TRBJ2-2; perhaps TRBD1 as D (5 bases). The ends were cut back, 7 bases at V and 3 bases at J, with 10 bases in the middle. The CDR3 extends over 13 amino acids. Per germline, CDR1 SGHRS and CDR2 YFSETQ. The full variable domain, rest sourced from reference TRBV5-1 and TRBJ2-2, is KAGVTQTPRYLIKTRGQQVTLSCSPISGHRSVSWYQQTPGQGLQFLFEYFSETQRNKGNFPGRFSGRQFSNSRSEMNVSTLELGDSALYLCASGEQDTGELFFGEGSRLTVL.

This clonotype was counted at least ten times. The chain has TRBV12-3 or TRBV12-4 and TRBJ1-1, with D uncertain. The CDR3 is 12 residues long. V was shortened by 3 bases and J by 5 bases, with 7 bases between the two germline ends. The CDR3 loop reads CASSFRGTEAFF. In DNA form, the CDR3 reads TGTGCCAGCAGTTTCCGGGGAACTGAAGCTTTCTTT.

This sequence joins TRBV7-2 and TRBJ2-3, with D perhaps assigned TRBD1 or TRBD2 (6 bases each). Trimming removed 1 base from V and 6 bases from J, with 14 bases in between. The CDR3 contains 15 residues. Germline values: CDR1 SGHTA, CDR2 FQGNSA. The CDR3 sequence: CASSLDGGPMDTQYF. The CDR3 DNA reads as TGTGCCAGCAGCTTAGATGGGGGGCCTATGGATACGCAGTATTTT.

In this sample, this clonotype turned up many times. The genes are TRBV12-3 or TRBV12-4 and TRBJ2-5; TRBD2 matches at 14 bases. The V segment lost 6 bases and the J segment 5 bases; nucleotides outside the gene matches: 5. This CDR3 is built from 15 residues. The CDR3 spells CASSRGLAGVETQYF. CDR3 in DNA: TGTGCCAGCAGCCGGGGACTAGCGGGAGTTGAGACCCAGTACTTC.

This clonotype has just a few counts. V gene TRBV20-1 combines with J gene TRBJ2-7; the match to TRBD2 covers 7 bases. From germline, CDR1 is DFQATT and CDR2 SNEGSKA (reference sequence). The CDR3 length is 16 residues. Losses at the gene ends were 1 base for V and 1 base for J; bases not matched to a gene: 10. CDR3 in DNA: TGCAGTGCTAGAGGGGTAGGAGCGGGAAAGTCCTACGAGCAGTACTTC. This encodes CSARGVGAGKSYEQYF.

This clonotype showed up many times. This chain connects TRBV2 to TRBJ1-5, with 8 bases lining up with TRBD1. The length of the CDR3 is 14 residues. Losses at the gene ends were 4 bases for V and 7 bases for J; bases not matched to a gene: 6. CDR1 is SNHLY and CDR2 is FYNNEI in the germline V gene. CDR3 loop: CASSGTGRGQPQHF. DNA of the CDR3: TGTGCCAGCAGTGGGACAGGGAGAGGGCAGCCCCAGCATTTT.

This clonotype showed up many times. V is TRBV5-5 and J is TRBJ2-1, with TRBD2 matching over 7 bases. Looked up from germline, CDR1 is SGHKS and CDR2 is YYEKEE (reference sequence). The V and J ends lost 0 bases and 2 bases, in that order; junction bases with no gene match: 2. CDR3 size: 15 residues. CDR3 DNA: TGTGCCAGCAGCTTGGTGGGGGGGGCCTACAATGAGCAGTTCTTC. It translates to CASSLVGGAYNEQFF.

This clonotype appeared a few times. The chain joins TRBV30 to TRBJ1-3, with 8 bases fitting TRBD1. After removal of 0 bases from V and 7 bases from J, the junction contained 8 bases not matched to a gene. Germline lookup yields CDR1 GTSNPN and CDR2 SVGIG (reference sequence). CDR3 length: 15 amino acids. The CDR3 DNA follows: TGTGCCTGGAGTGTACTCTCGGGACAGGCTAACACCATATATTTT. This gives the protein CAWSVLSGQANTIYF.

The sample holds a few counts of this clonotype. The J gene is TRBJ1-1, the V gene TRBV5-1; D gene ambiguous. Between the trimmed V and J ends, which lost 4 bases and 1 base, there was a span of 14 bases. CDR3 length: 15 amino acids. CDR1 SGHRS and CDR2 YFSETQ come from the germline V gene. CDR3 in amino acids: CASSPTDDGNTEAFF. CDR3 bases: TGCGCCAGCAGCCCCACAGACGACGGGAACACTGAAGCTTTCTTT.

The V gene is TRBV11-1, the J gene TRBJ2-1; TRBD2 aligns across 10 bases. This CDR3 region has 17 residues. After removal of 4 bases from V and 7 bases from J, the junction contained 13 bases not matched to a gene. Germline V CDR1 and CDR2: SGHAT, FQDESV (reference sequence). CDR3 DNA: TGTGCCAGCAGCTCCCTTGTTTGGCTAGCGGGAGATAATGAGCAGTTCTTC. Its translation: CASSSLVWLAGDNEQFF.